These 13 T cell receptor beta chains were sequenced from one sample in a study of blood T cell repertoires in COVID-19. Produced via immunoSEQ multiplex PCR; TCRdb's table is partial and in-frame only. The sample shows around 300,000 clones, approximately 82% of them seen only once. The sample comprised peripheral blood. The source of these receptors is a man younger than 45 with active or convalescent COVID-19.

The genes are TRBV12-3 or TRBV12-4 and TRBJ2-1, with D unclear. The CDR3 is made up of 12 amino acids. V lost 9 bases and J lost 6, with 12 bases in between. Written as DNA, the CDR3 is TGTGCCAGTTGGGCGTTTGGCAATGAGCAGTTCTTC. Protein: CASWAFGNEQFF.

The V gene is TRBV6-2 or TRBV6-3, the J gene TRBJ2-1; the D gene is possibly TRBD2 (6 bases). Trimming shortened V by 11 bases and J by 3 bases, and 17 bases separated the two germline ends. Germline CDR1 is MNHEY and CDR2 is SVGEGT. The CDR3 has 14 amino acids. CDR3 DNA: TGTGCCTGCACCCCCGGGACTTACTACAATGAGCAGTTCTTC. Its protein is CACTPGTYYNEQFF.

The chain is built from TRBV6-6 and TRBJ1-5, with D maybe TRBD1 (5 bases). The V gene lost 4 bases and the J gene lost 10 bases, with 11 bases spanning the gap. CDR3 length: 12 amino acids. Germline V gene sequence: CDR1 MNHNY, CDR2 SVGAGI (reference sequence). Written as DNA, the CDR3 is TGTGCCAGCAGTTCGAGGACAAGACCCCAGCATTTT. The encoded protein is CASSSRTRPQHF.

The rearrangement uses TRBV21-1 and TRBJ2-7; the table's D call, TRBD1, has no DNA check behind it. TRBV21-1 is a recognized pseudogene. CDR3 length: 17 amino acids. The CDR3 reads CASSKGVKDRNSYEQYF. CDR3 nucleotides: TGTGCCAGCAGCAAAGGTGTAAAGGACAGAAACTCCTACGAGCAGTACTTC.

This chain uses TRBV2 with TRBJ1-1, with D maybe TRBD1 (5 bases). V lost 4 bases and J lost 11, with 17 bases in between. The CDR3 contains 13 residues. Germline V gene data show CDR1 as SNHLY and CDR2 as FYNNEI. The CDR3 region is CASSVGGSVDAFF. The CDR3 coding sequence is TGTGCCAGCAGTGTCGGGGGTTCAGTTGACGCTTTCTTT.

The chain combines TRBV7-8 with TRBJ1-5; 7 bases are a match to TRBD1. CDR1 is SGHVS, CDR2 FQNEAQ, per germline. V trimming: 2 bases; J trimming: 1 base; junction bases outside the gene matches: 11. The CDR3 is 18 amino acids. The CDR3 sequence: CASSLFLSGTASNQPQHF. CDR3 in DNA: TGTGCCAGCAGCTTATTTCTTTCGGGGACAGCAAGCAATCAGCCCCAGCATTTT.

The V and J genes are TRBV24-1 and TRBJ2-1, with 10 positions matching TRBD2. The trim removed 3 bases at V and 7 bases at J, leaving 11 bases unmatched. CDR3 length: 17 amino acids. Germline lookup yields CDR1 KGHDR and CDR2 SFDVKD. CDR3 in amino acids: CATSDAGTSARGNEQFF. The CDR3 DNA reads TGTGCCACCAGTGATGCCGGGACTAGCGCCAGGGGGAATGAGCAGTTCTTC.

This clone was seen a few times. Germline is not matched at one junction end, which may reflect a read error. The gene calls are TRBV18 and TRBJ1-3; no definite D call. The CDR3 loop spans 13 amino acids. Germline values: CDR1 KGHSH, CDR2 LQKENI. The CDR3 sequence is CASSLIPEAPHSF. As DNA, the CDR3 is TGTGCCAGCTCACTGATTCCAGAGGCTCCCCATAGTTTT. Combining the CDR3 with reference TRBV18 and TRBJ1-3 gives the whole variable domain NAGVMQNPRHLVRRRGQEARLRCSPMKGHSHVYWYRQLPEEGLKFMVYLQKENIIDESGMPKERFSAEFPKEGPSILRIQQVVRGDSAAYFCASSLIPEAPHSFGEGSWLTVV.

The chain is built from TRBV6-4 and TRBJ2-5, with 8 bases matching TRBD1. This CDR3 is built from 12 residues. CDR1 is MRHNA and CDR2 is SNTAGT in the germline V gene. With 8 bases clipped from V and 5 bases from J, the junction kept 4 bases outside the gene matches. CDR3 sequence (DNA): TGTGCCAGCCAGACAGGGGAGGAGACCCAGTACTTC. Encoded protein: CASQTGEETQYF.

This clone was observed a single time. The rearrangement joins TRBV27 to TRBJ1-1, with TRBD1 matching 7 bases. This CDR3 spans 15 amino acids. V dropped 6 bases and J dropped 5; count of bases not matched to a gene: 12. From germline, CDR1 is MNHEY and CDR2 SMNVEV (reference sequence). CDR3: CASSPLQGSLTEAFF. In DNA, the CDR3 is TGTGCCAGCAGCCCACTACAGGGGAGTTTGACTGAAGCTTTCTTT.

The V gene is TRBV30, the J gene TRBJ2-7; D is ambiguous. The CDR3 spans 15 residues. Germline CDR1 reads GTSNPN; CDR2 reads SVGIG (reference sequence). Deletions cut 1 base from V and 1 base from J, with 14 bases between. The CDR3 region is CAWSGPPYSSYEQYF. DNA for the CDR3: TGTGCCTGGAGTGGCCCCCCCTATTCGTCCTACGAGCAGTACTTC.

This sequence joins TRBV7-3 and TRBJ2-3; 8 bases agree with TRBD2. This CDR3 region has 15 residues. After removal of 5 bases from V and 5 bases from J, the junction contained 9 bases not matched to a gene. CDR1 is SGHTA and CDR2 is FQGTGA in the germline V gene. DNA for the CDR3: TGTGCCAGCAGCCCGACCGGGAGGGCCATAGATACGCAGTATTTT. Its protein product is CASSPTGRAIDTQYF.

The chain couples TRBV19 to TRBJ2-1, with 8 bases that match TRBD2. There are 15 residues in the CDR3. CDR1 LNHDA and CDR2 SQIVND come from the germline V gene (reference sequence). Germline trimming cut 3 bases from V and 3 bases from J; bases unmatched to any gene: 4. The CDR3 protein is CASSISGESYNEQFF. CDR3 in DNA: TGTGCCAGTAGTATTAGCGGGGAGAGCTACAATGAGCAGTTCTTC.